Each of the 25 T cell receptor beta chains below was sequenced from the same sample in a study of early T cells in non-severe SARS-CoV-2 infection. TCRdb used MiXCR to reprocess the 5' RACE reads, holding one entry per CDR3 protein. The profile shows around 93,000 distinct CDR3 sequences, 10% to 15% of them singletons. The sequencing used whole blood, collected at baseline. Receptors originate from an adult who was a healthcare worker with PCR-confirmed SARS-CoV-2 infection or an uninfected control (not recorded which).

The CDR3 coding sequence is TGTGCCAGCAGCTTAAGGGCAGGGGGGAACTATGGCTACACCTTC. This translates into CASSLRAGGNYGYTF. J is TRBJ1-2 and V is TRBV7-2; 7 bases match TRBD1. CDR3 length: 15 residues. V gave up 2 bases and J gave up 2 bases; unmatched junction bases: 5. Per the germline V gene, CDR1 is SGHTA and CDR2 is FQGNSA.

This rearrangement joins TRBV10-3 to TRBJ2-1; 14 nucleotides line up with TRBD2. Looked up from germline, CDR1 is ENHRY and CDR2 is SYGVKD. This CDR3 has 18 amino acids. V shed 1 base and J 5 bases; nucleotides not matched to a gene: 7. The CDR3 protein is CAISEWGTSGSSHNEQFF. The CDR3 DNA follows: TGTGCCATCAGTGAGTGGGGGACTAGCGGGAGCTCTCACAATGAGCAGTTCTTC.

The V and J genes are TRBV24-1 and TRBJ2-1, with 13 bases aligning to TRBD2. The CDR3 contains 16 residues. CDR1 KGHDR and CDR2 SFDVKD come from the germline V gene. V was clipped by 1 base and J by 7 bases; unmatched bases: 3. Written as DNA, the CDR3 is TGTGCCACCAGTGATTTACGACTAGCGGGAGGTAATGAGCAGTTCTTC. It is translated as CATSDLRLAGGNEQFF.

Concerning this clonotype: Mismatch with germline at one junction end may stem from a read error. V and J are TRBV6-5 and TRBJ1-1, with 7 nucleotides matching TRBD1. The CDR3 extends over 14 amino acids. Germline V CDR1 and CDR2: MNHEY, SVGAGI. Here the CDR3 reads CASSYTRTGTEALF. DNA of the CDR3: TGTGCCAGCAGTTACACTAGGACAGGCACTGAAGCTTTGTTT.

The chain employs TRBV18 and TRBJ1-4; D unclear. The CDR3 length is 15 residues. The ends were cut back, 1 base at V and 3 bases at J, with 9 bases in the middle. Germline CDR1 and CDR2: KGHSH and LQKENI. DNA of the CDR3: TGTGCCAGCTCACCACGTGAGGCCTCTAATGAAAAACTGTTTTTT. This codes for CASSPREASNEKLFF.

The table lists this clonotype with many counts. The genes are TRBV12-3 or TRBV12-4 and TRBJ2-4; tentatively, D is TRBD2 (12 bases). V lost 7 bases, J lost 6 bases, and 28 bases lay in between. The CDR3 contains 18 residues. Here the CDR3 reads CASTGQGATSGSRNIQYF. The CDR3, as DNA: TGTGCCAGCACCGGACAGGGGGCGACTAGCGGGAGTCGAAACATTCAGTACTTC.

Many counts were recorded for this clonotype. V and J are TRBV10-3 and TRBJ1-1; unclear D gene. Germline CDR1 ENHRY, CDR2 SYGVKD. The CDR3 is 13 amino acids. Trimming cost V 7 bases and J 1 base, with 10 bases left between them. CDR3: CAITAEGNTEAFF. DNA of the CDR3: TGTGCCATCACGGCCGAGGGGAACACTGAAGCTTTCTTT.

This clonotype was recorded at least ten times. V usage is TRBV5-4 and J usage is TRBJ2-3, with TRBD2 matching 11 bases. Germline assignment: CDR1 SGHNT and CDR2 YYREEE (reference sequence). The CDR3 runs 16 residues. With 5 bases clipped from V and 6 bases from J, the junction kept 11 bases outside the gene matches. CDR3 residues: CASSFPSGTSGDTQYF. DNA of the CDR3: TGTGCCAGCAGTTTCCCATCCGGGACTAGCGGTGATACGCAGTATTTT. Using reference TRBV5-4 and TRBJ2-3 for the parts outside the CDR3, the full variable domain is ETGVTQSPTHLIKTRGQQVTLRCSSQSGHNTVSWYQQALGQGPQFIFQYYREEENGRGNFPPRFSGLQFPNYSSELNVNALELDDSALYLCASSFPSGTSGDTQYFGPGTRLTVL.

The genes are TRBV19 and TRBJ2-1, with D unresolved. Deletions cut 5 bases from V and 11 bases from J, with 13 bases between. CDR1 LNHDA and CDR2 SQIVND come from the germline V gene (reference sequence). CDR3 size: 12 residues. CDR3 coding DNA: TGTGCCAGTAGTGCTACCCTGATGAAGCAGTTCTTC. This encodes CASSATLMKQFF. Variable domain in full (rest from reference TRBV19 and TRBJ2-1): DGGITQSPKYLFRKEGQNVTLSCEQNLNHDAMYWYRQDPGQGLRLIYYSQIVNDFQKGDIAEGYSVSREKKESFPLTVTSAQKNPTAFYLCASSATLMKQFFGPGTRLTVL.

The chain is built from TRBV7-6 and TRBJ2-2; 8 bases match TRBD1. CDR1 and CDR2 (germline): SGHVS, FNYEAQ. This CDR3 spans 15 amino acids. The junction had 4 bases not matched to a gene; V was cut back by 3 bases and J by 4 bases. CDR3 loop: CASSLGTGPTGELFF. The CDR3 region has the DNA TGTGCCAGCAGCTTGGGGACAGGCCCCACCGGGGAGCTGTTTTTT. Full variable domain (outside the CDR3, taken from reference TRBV7-6 and TRBJ2-2): GAGVSQSPRYKVTKRGQDVALRCDPISGHVSLYWYRQALGQGPEFLTYFNYEAQQDKSGLPNDRFSAERPEGSISTLTIQRTEQRDSAMYRCASSLGTGPTGELFFGEGSRLTVL.

This clonotype was observed a handful of times. V gene TRBV7-2 combines with J gene TRBJ2-3, with D uncertain. Trimming took 2 bases from V and 2 from J, leaving 8 bases between them. Germline lookup yields CDR1 SGHTA and CDR2 FQGNSA. This CDR3 is 14 amino acids long. This chain's CDR3 is CASSLYQVTDTQYF. The DNA of the CDR3 is TGTGCCAGCAGCTTATACCAGGTCACAGATACGCAGTATTTT.

This rearrangement joins TRBV4-1 to TRBJ2-3; 8 nucleotides match TRBD2. Trimming at V came to 1 base and at J to 5 bases, leaving 5 bases not matched to a gene. Germline-derived CDR1 and CDR2 are MGHRA and YSYEKL. This CDR3 contains 15 residues. CDR3 protein: CASSQGPGGQDTQYF. The CDR3 DNA reads TGCGCCAGCAGCCAAGGGCCGGGGGGGCAAGATACGCAGTATTTT.

This clonotype appeared a single time. The CDR3 sequence: CASSSRTSGGYEQYF. The CDR3 bases are TGTGCCAGCAGCTCCCGGACTAGCGGGGGGTACGAGCAGTACTTC. V is TRBV11-2 and J is TRBJ2-7, with 14 bases matching TRBD2. This CDR3 has 15 amino acids. The ends lost 4 bases at V and 4 bases at J; junction bases unmatched: 3. Per the germline V gene, CDR1 is SGHAT and CDR2 is FQNNGV.

The rearrangement links TRBV6-5 to TRBJ1-1; no firm D call. In germline, CDR1 is MNHEY, CDR2 SVGAGI. V gave up 0 bases and J gave up 0 bases, with 8 bases separating them. This CDR3 region has 15 residues. The CDR3 here is CASSYSLALNTEAFF. The CDR3, as DNA: TGTGCCAGCAGTTACTCACTGGCACTGAACACTGAAGCTTTCTTT.

Only a few counts were recorded for this clonotype. The genes are TRBV24-1 and TRBJ1-4; no clear D gene. V dropped 4 bases and J dropped 8 bases, with 19 bases sitting between them. The CDR3 loop spans 16 amino acids. Germline loops: CDR1 KGHDR, CDR2 SFDVKD. The CDR3 protein is CATSDPTSGISEKLFF. Here the CDR3 DNA reads TGTGCCACCAGTGACCCAACGTCCGGGATATCCGAAAAACTGTTTTTT.

This clonotype was detected many times. The gene calls are TRBV24-1 and TRBJ2-3; D might be TRBD1 (6 bases). Germline V CDR1 and CDR2: KGHDR, SFDVKD. Trimming shortened V by 7 bases and J by 6 bases, and 19 bases separated the two germline ends. This CDR3 has 15 residues. The DNA for the CDR3 is TGTGCCACCAGGAAGACAGGCACATCACCGGATACGCAGTATTTT. Its translation is CATRKTGTSPDTQYF.

This clonotype was counted between two and nine times. The chain combines TRBV7-8 with TRBJ2-7; TRBD1 is a possible D gene (6 bases). The CDR3 is 14 residues long. Per the germline V gene, CDR1 is SGHVS and CDR2 is FQNEAQ. V was pared by 2 bases and J by 3 bases, with 11 bases between. Here the CDR3 DNA reads TGTGCCAGCAGCTTACAGGGGCTCGTCTACGAGCAGTACTTC. Translated, it gives CASSLQGLVYEQYF.

The chain has TRBV4-1 and TRBJ2-3; no firm D call. Germline V gives CDR1 MGHRA, CDR2 YSYEKL. The CDR3 has 13 residues. The V and J ends lost 0 bases and 9 bases respectively, with 10 bases between them. The CDR3 protein is CASSQESSYTQYF. The CDR3 bases are TGCGCCAGCAGCCAAGAATCTTCTTACACGCAGTATTTT.

In its sample, this clonotype was seen a few times. The V gene is TRBV25-1, the J gene TRBJ2-3; the D gene could be TRBD1 or TRBD2 (6 bases each). The V and J ends lost 4 bases and 5 bases respectively, with 19 bases between them. Germline CDR1 MGHDK, CDR2 SYGVNS. The CDR3 consists of 16 residues. CDR3 residues: CASSVGGLGAGDTQYF. CDR3 sequence (DNA): TGTGCCAGCAGTGTAGGGGGACTCGGGGCAGGAGATACGCAGTATTTT.

There are a few counts of this clonotype. V is TRBV28 and J is TRBJ1-6, with D possibly being TRBD1 (6 bases). CDR1 is MDHEN and CDR2 is SYDVKM in the germline V gene. V lost 6 bases, J lost 8 bases, and 14 bases lay in between. The CDR3 runs to 14 residues. The CDR3 DNA sequence: TGTGCCAGCAGCCGCTCAGGGGCGGATTCACCCCTCCACTTT. The encoded protein is CASSRSGADSPLHF.

The chain is built from TRBV4-2 and TRBJ1-3; D not certain. V was trimmed by 0 bases and J by 8 bases, leaving 8 bases between them. This CDR3 is 13 amino acids long. Germline V gives CDR1 LGHNA, CDR2 YNFKEQ. CDR3 bases: TGTGCCAGCAGCCAAGAGAATTCCGACACCATATATTTT. Protein product: CASSQENSDTIYF.

This clonotype was observed a few times. The rearrangement links TRBV20-1 to TRBJ2-1; perhaps TRBD2 as D (7 bases). The CDR3 runs 13 residues. The germline V and J ends were trimmed by 6 bases and 7 bases, with 16 bases remaining between them. Germline V lookup: CDR1 DFQATT, CDR2 SNEGSKA (reference sequence). The CDR3 DNA is TGCAGTGCCGAGGGGGAGGGCCAAAATGAGCAGTTCTTC. Amino acids: CSAEGEGQNEQFF.

CDR3 DNA: TGTGCCAGTAGACAGATTGAGGGGGATCAGCCCCAGCATTTT. It encodes CASRQIEGDQPQHF. V usage is TRBV19 and J usage is TRBJ1-5; D is perhaps TRBD1 (6 bases). V dropped 6 bases and J dropped 5 bases, with 14 bases sitting between them. Germline CDR1 LNHDA, CDR2 SQIVND (reference sequence). The CDR3 is 14 residues long. Based on the CDR3 plus reference TRBV19 and TRBJ1-5, the full variable domain is DGGITQSPKYLFRKEGQNVTLSCEQNLNHDAMYWYRQDPGQGLRLIYYSQIVNDFQKGDIAEGYSVSREKKESFPLTVTSAQKNPTAFYLCASRQIEGDQPQHFGDGTRLSIL.

This clonotype was counted only a few times. The chain links TRBV12-3 or TRBV12-4 to TRBJ2-2; 7 bases are a match to TRBD1. The CDR3 length is 16 residues. V shed 3 bases, J shed 6 bases, and the junction held 10 bases outside the gene matches. The CDR3 region has the DNA TGTGCCAGCAGTTTTCGACAGGGCGGAGGTCCCGGGGAGCTGTTTTTT. Translated, it gives CASSFRQGGGPGELFF.

In its sample, this clonotype was seen a few times. The chain links TRBV12-3 or TRBV12-4 to TRBJ2-2, with 11 nucleotides matching TRBD1. The J segment lost 4 bases and the V segment lost 6 bases, leaving 4 bases of the junction unmatched. The CDR3 sequence is 15 residues long. The CDR3 sequence: CASRGQGVVTGELFF. The CDR3 DNA reads as TGTGCCAGCAGGGGACAGGGGGTTGTCACCGGGGAGCTGTTTTTT.